This TCR beta chain was profiled in a study of regulatory T cells in long-lasting Graves disease. Study findings and constraints: Persistent disease preferred TRBV28, TRBJ1-2 and TRBJ2-5.

The CDR3 spans 15 residues. The V gene's germline CDR1 is SEHNR and CDR2 FQNEAQ (reference sequence). Trimming removed 0 bases at V and 3 bases at J, with 11 bases between. Time point described: newly diagnosed GD, antithyroid drugs for less than 3 months. Generation of the TCR library employed RNA extracted from PBMCs. Around 9.9 milliliters of peripheral blood went into EDTA tubes. According to the study, TCR beta libraries were built with iRepertoire HTBI primers and CDR3-region Arm-PCR. Using its own MiXCR run on the multiplex PCR reads, TCRdb lists one record per CDR3 protein. The sample records roughly 560,000 distinct CDR3 sequences, about 11% being singletons. This clonotype was seen at least ten times. Antigen specificity is unknown. These data were also reused for a study on T cells in Graves' hyperthyroidism and ophthalmopathy. As that report states: First-round RT-PCR targeting the TCR CDR3 was performed with the HTBI primer set.

This receptor was identified in a woman aged 25 to 39 with Graves disease. Here the sequenced sample was peripheral blood mononuclear cells (PBMCs), taken at new diagnosis, from a patient treated with antithyroid drugs. This sequence joins TRBV7-9 and TRBJ1-2; no firm D call. The CDR3 nucleotides are TGTGCCAGCAGCTTAGCGGGGATATCCGACTATGGCTACACCTTC. Amino acid sequence: CASSLAGISDYGYTF.